This entry features one TCR beta chain sequence. Per the original data handling: Estimated nucleated cell counts came from reference gene primer amplification. Profiling relied on immunoSEQ multiplex PCR, and the TCRdb table lists in-frame clones only, not all of them. The D gene and trimming were derived from the DNA, and the V and J assignments and clone size from that table. The profile shows about 170,000 clones, around 92% of them singletons. The record originates from a study of blood T cell repertoires in COVID-19. Study-wide context: From the United States, Italy and Spain came samples of acute and convalescent COVID-19. The analysed material was cDNA or gDNA that came from T cells, B-cell-depleted T cells, or PBMCs.

Followed over time, Seattle patients had been enrolled while infection was active. Input material: peripheral blood. The clonotype originates from a man aged 25-45 years with COVID-19, enrolled during active disease.

CDR3 bases: TGCAGCGCCCCAGGGCCGTCAAATGAAAAACTGTTTTTT. Its translation: CSAPGPSNEKLFF. The chain is built from TRBV29-1 and TRBJ1-4, with a possible D match to TRBD1 (5 bases). The CDR3 loop spans 13 amino acids. Germline loops: CDR1 SQVTM, CDR2 ANQGSEA. Trimming left V 7 bases short and J 5 bases short, with 14 bases between. Full variable domain (rest looked up from reference TRBV29-1 and TRBJ1-4): SAVISQKPSRDICQRGTSLTIQCQVDSQVTMMFWYRQQPGQSLTLIATANQGSEATYESGFVIDKFPISRPNLTFSTLTVSNMSPEDSSIYLCSAPGPSNEKLFFGSGTQLSVL.